This TCR beta chain was recorded in a study of blood T cell repertoires in COVID-19. About the study: Some COVID-19 samples were acute and others convalescent; all came from the United States, Italy and Spain. T cells, B-cell-depleted T cells, or PBMCs supplied cDNA or gDNA.

As handled by the study authors: Amplified reference gene primers provided the basis for estimating nucleated cell counts. The protocol was immunoSEQ multiplex PCR, while the TCRdb copy is restricted to in-frame clones and leaves out a portion. The V and J calls and clone size are taken from that table; D and trimming were inferred from the DNA. The sample holds around 220,000 clones, 84% seen once. The sequence derives from a young man with active or convalescent COVID-19. Input material: peripheral blood.

CDR3 in DNA: TGTGCCAGCAGCCCGTCGAGGGAGCAGTACTTC. Its protein is CASSPSREQYF. This rearrangement joins TRBV6-6 to TRBJ2-7; D is unclear. This CDR3 spans 11 amino acids. Germline lookup yields CDR1 MNHNY and CDR2 SVGAGI (reference sequence). Trimming pared 6 bases from V and 7 bases from J, leaving 10 bases between.